The 23 T cell receptor beta chains given below trace back to one sample, sequenced in a study of beta chain features in type 1 diabetes. The whole isolated RNA underwent reverse transcription, so sequencing captured expressed TCRB transcripts. The method was immunoSEQ multiplex PCR; TCRdb's version includes in-frame clones alone and lacks a portion of them. The table has under 300,000 clones, about 30% seen once. The material sequenced was central memory CD4+ T cells from blood. The receptors here all came from a man aged 25-45 years in good health.

This clone was counted ten times or more. The chain couples TRBV10-1 to TRBJ2-3, with a possible D match to TRBD1 (5 bases). V shed 4 bases and J shed 6 bases, with 8 bases lying between them. Germline assignment: CDR1 WNHNN and CDR2 SYGVQD (reference sequence). The CDR3 loop spans 12 amino acids. The CDR3: CASSGTGDTQYF. CDR3 nucleotides: TGCGCCAGCAGTGGCACAGGTGATACGCAGTATTTT.

This clone was observed a few times. V and J are TRBV15 and TRBJ2-7; D remains ambiguous. CDR1 and CDR2 (germline): LNHNV, YYDKDF (reference sequence). The CDR3 sequence is 14 residues long. The V end was cut by 1 base, the J end by 2 bases, with 9 bases between. CDR3 DNA: TGTGCCACCAGCAGAGCGGGCAGAGCCTACGAGCAGTACTTC. Its protein product is CATSRAGRAYEQYF.

Regarding this clone: Different DNA sequences within this sample yield the same CDR3. The chain links TRBV7-6 to TRBJ2-7; a possible D gene is TRBD2 (6 bases). Germline assignment: CDR1 SGHVS and CDR2 FNYEAQ. CDR3 length equals 13 residues. With 6 bases removed from V and 1 base from J, the gap between germline ends came to 10 bases. CDR3 region: CASSPGTSYEQYF. The CDR3, as DNA: TGTGCCAGCAGTCCCGGGACTTCCTACGAGCAGTACTTC.

The V and J genes are TRBV19 and TRBJ2-3; 7 nucleotides agree with TRBD2. Germline CDR1 and CDR2: LNHDA and SQIVND (reference sequence). This CDR3 contains 14 residues. J lost 1 base, V lost 5 bases, and 3 bases had no gene match. The CDR3 DNA reads as TGTGCCAGTAGTCAGCGGGGACGCACAGATACGCAGTATTTT. This sequence encodes CASSQRGRTDTQYF.

The chain joins TRBV10-3 to TRBJ2-5, with 12 bases identical to TRBD2. V lost 4 bases to trimming and J lost 5 bases; unmatched junction nucleotides: 5. The germline V gene encodes CDR1 ENHRY and CDR2 SYGVKD. The length of the CDR3 is 15 residues. DNA of the CDR3: TGTGCCATCAGTGCCAGACTAGCGGGAGATGAGACCCAGTACTTC. Translated: CAISARLAGDETQYF.

V usage is TRBV28 and J usage is TRBJ2-7; D gene ambiguous. Deletions cut 5 bases from V and 3 bases from J, with 8 bases between. The CDR3 covers 12 residues. Looked up from germline, CDR1 is MDHEN and CDR2 is SYDVKM. CDR3 sequence: CASSKDLYEQYF. The CDR3 region has the DNA TGTGCCAGCAGTAAGGACCTCTACGAGCAGTACTTC.

This rearrangement joins TRBV5-1 to TRBJ2-3, with 8 nucleotides matching TRBD1. The CDR3 loop spans 15 amino acids. Germline CDR1 SGHRS, CDR2 YFSETQ. V gave up 4 bases and J gave up 1 base; unmatched junction bases: 5. CDR3 DNA: TGCGCCAGCAGCCGAAAGACAGGGGGCACAGATACGCAGTATTTT. It yields the protein CASSRKTGGTDTQYF.

This chain links TRBV2 with TRBJ1-2, with D unclear. The V gene lost 4 bases and the J gene lost 4 bases, with 10 bases spanning the gap. Germline-derived CDR1 and CDR2 are SNHLY and FYNNEI. The CDR3 consists of 13 residues. CDR3 bases: TGTGCCAGCAGTGGCCGGGTTTCCTATGGCTACACCTTC. It is translated as CASSGRVSYGYTF.

The chain recombines TRBV15 with TRBJ1-5; D unresolved. The CDR3 sequence is 13 residues long. CDR1 is LNHNV and CDR2 is YYDKDF in the germline V gene (reference sequence). V dropped 0 bases and J dropped 7 bases, with 7 bases sitting between them. CDR3 DNA: TGTGCCACCAGCAGAGATGTGGGGCAGCCCCAGCATTTT. This sequence encodes CATSRDVGQPQHF.

This clone was picked up a small number of times. This chain links TRBV30 with TRBJ2-5; 7 bases fit TRBD1. Germline V gene data show CDR1 as GTSNPN and CDR2 as SVGIG (reference sequence). This CDR3 is 13 amino acids long. CDR3 region: CALPQGVRETQYF. CDR3 in DNA: TGTGCTCTTCCCCAGGGGGTTAGAGAGACCCAGTACTTC.

The sample holds a few counts of this clone. For the CDR3, the DNA is TGTGCCAGCAGCCTACAGGGATCTGAAGCTTTCTTT. The encoded protein is CASSLQGSEAFF. The chain has TRBV7-7 and TRBJ1-1, with D possibly being TRBD1 (6 bases). Looked up from germline, CDR1 is SSHAT and CDR2 is FNYEAQ (reference sequence). Trimming took off 5 bases at V and 6 bases at J, with 10 bases between the two ends. The CDR3 spans 12 residues.

V is TRBV7-9 and J is TRBJ1-2, with TRBD1 matching over 7 bases. Germline CDR1 reads SEHNR; CDR2 reads FQNEAQ (reference sequence). The junction had 4 bases not matched to a gene; V was cut back by 6 bases and J by 3 bases. The CDR3 totals 13 residues. The CDR3 spells CASSSQGYYGYTF. The CDR3 DNA follows: TGTGCCAGCAGTTCACAGGGGTACTATGGCTACACCTTC.

This clone showed up just a few times. This chain joins TRBV11-2 and TRBJ2-1; 9 nucleotides match TRBD1. Per the germline V gene, CDR1 is SGHAT and CDR2 is FQNNGV. V gave up 5 bases and J gave up 4 bases; unmatched junction bases: 9. The CDR3 has 16 residues. CDR3 loop: CASSPPGQGLYNEQFF. The CDR3 DNA sequence: TGTGCCAGCAGCCCCCCGGGACAGGGTTTGTACAATGAGCAGTTCTTC.

The CDR3 region has the DNA TGCGCCAGCAGCCCAGGAGGCGGGAGAGTAAATGAGCAGTTCTTC. Translation gives CASSPGGGRVNEQFF. The chain uses TRBV5-1 and TRBJ2-1, with 7 bases that match TRBD2. CDR3 length: 15 amino acids. Trimming cost V 4 bases and J 7 bases; bases outside gene matches: 11. Looked up from germline, CDR1 is SGHRS and CDR2 is YFSETQ.

The V gene is TRBV5-4, the J gene TRBJ2-7; the match to TRBD2 covers 14 bases. The CDR3 has 16 amino acids. V shed 3 bases and J 3 bases; nucleotides not matched to a gene: 5. Germline assignment: CDR1 SGHNT and CDR2 YYREEE (reference sequence). The CDR3 reads CASSSGLAGVVYEQYF. The CDR3 DNA sequence: TGTGCCAGCAGCTCGGGACTAGCGGGAGTTGTCTACGAGCAGTACTTC.

This clone was seen more than once but under ten times. V is TRBV7-9 and J is TRBJ1-6; a weak D match, TRBD1 (5 bases). CDR1 is SEHNR and CDR2 is FQNEAQ in the germline V gene (reference sequence). The CDR3 has 13 residues. The germline V and J ends were trimmed by 4 bases and 16 bases, with 17 bases remaining between them. DNA for the CDR3: TGTGCCAGCAGCTCCCCCCCAGGGCAGGTTCTCCACTTT. This translates into CASSSPPGQVLHF. Drawing the rest from reference TRBV7-9 and TRBJ1-6, the complete variable domain is DTGVSQNPRHKITKRGQNVTFRCDPISEHNRLYWYRQTLGQGPEFLTYFQNEAQLEKSRLLSDRFSAERPKGSFSTLEIQRTEQGDSAMYLCASSSPPGQVLHFGNGTRLTVT.

This chain joins TRBV19 and TRBJ1-1; TRBD1 is a possible D gene (6 bases). V lost 5 bases and J lost 3, with 16 bases in between. The CDR3 contains 15 residues. CDR1 is LNHDA and CDR2 is SQIVND in the germline V gene (reference sequence). In DNA, the CDR3 is TGTGCCAGTAGTCCATACAGGGCCCAGGACACTGAAGCTTTCTTT. It translates to CASSPYRAQDTEAFF.

This clone turned up a few times. The chain is built from TRBV6-1 and TRBJ2-7; weak D call: TRBD1 (6 bases). This CDR3 spans 16 amino acids. Germline V gives CDR1 MNHNS, CDR2 SASEGT. V was trimmed by 3 bases and J by 3 bases, leaving 18 bases between them. CDR3 in amino acids: CASSDRRATGHYEQYF. The CDR3 coding sequence is TGTGCCAGCAGTGACCGAAGGGCTACAGGGCACTACGAGCAGTACTTC.

This clone appeared a few times. The V gene is TRBV30, the J gene TRBJ2-7, with 8 bases matching TRBD2. This CDR3 has 14 amino acids. Losses at the gene ends were 7 bases for V and 0 bases for J; bases not matched to a gene: 8. Germline CDR1 reads GTSNPN; CDR2 reads SVGIG (reference sequence). The CDR3 is CASTSGGSSYEQYF. The CDR3 bases are TGTGCCTCTACTAGCGGAGGAAGCTCCTACGAGCAGTACTTC.

This clone appeared a few times. The chain couples TRBV9 to TRBJ2-1; D is possibly TRBD2 (6 bases). The CDR3 is made up of 14 amino acids. CDR1 is SGDLS and CDR2 is YYNGEE in the germline V gene. With 3 bases removed from V and 4 bases from J, the gap between germline ends came to 11 bases. The CDR3 spells CASSGRELYNEQFF. CDR3 nucleotides: TGTGCCAGCAGCGGCCGGGAGTTGTACAATGAGCAGTTCTTC. Drawing the rest from reference TRBV9 and TRBJ2-1, the complete variable domain is DSGVTQTPKHLITATGQRVTLRCSPRSGDLSVYWYQQSLDQGLQFLIQYYNGEERAKGNILERFSAQQFPDLHSELNLSSLELGDSALYFCASSGRELYNEQFFGPGTRLTVL.

Turning to this clone: A far larger clone is a single base away, which makes a read error likely. The sample contains more than one DNA sequence encoding this CDR3. The chain is built from TRBV29-1 and TRBJ2-3; D unclear. Trimming left V 5 bases short and J 0 bases short, with 12 bases between. CDR3 length equals 14 residues. Germline V gene lookup returns CDR1 SQVTM and CDR2 ANQGSEA. The CDR3 DNA sequence: TGCAGCGTTAACCGTCAGCCTAGCACAGATACGCAGTATTTT. Its protein product is CSVNRQPSTDTQYF.

This rearrangement joins TRBV4-3 to TRBJ2-6; D is ambiguous. The V end was cut by 1 base, the J end by 1 base, with 14 bases between. The germline V gene encodes CDR1 LGHNA and CDR2 YSLEER. The CDR3 length is 18 residues. Here the CDR3 reads CASSQALIPGSGANVLTF. The CDR3 bases are TGCGCCAGCAGCCAAGCCCTTATACCGGGTTCTGGGGCCAACGTCCTGACTTTC.

This clone was picked up one time. The V and J genes are TRBV5-1 and TRBJ2-3, with TRBD2 matching over 13 bases. This CDR3 region has 16 residues. Germline CDR1 reads SGHRS; CDR2 reads YFSETQ. V gave up 2 bases and J gave up 2 bases; unmatched junction bases: 2. The CDR3 here is CASSFGLAGVTDTQYF. CDR3 nucleotide sequence: TGCGCCAGCAGCTTCGGACTAGCGGGAGTCACAGATACGCAGTATTTT.